A single sample is the source of the 15 T cell receptor beta chains below, sequenced in a study of T cell responses to AZD1222 COVID-19 vaccine. The repertoire was sequenced with immunoSEQ multiplex PCR; TCRdb's copy has only in-frame clones and lacks some. The table lists around 150,000 clones, 75% to 95% of them singletons. This material consisted of peripheral blood, taken 28 days after the second AZD1222 dose. The receptors originated from an adult who received the AZD1222 COVID-19 vaccine.

The chain carries TRBV2 and TRBJ1-5, with D perhaps TRBD1 (6 bases). Germline V gene sequence: CDR1 SNHLY, CDR2 FYNNEI. Trimming removed 6 bases at V and 2 bases at J, with 11 bases between. The CDR3 spans 14 residues. The CDR3 bases are TGTGCCAGCAGAGAGGACAGACGCAATCAGCCCCAGCATTTT. Translation gives CASREDRRNQPQHF.

V is TRBV29-1 and J is TRBJ1-2; D gene uncertain. Germline-derived CDR1 and CDR2 are SQVTM and ANQGSEA. The CDR3 is 12 residues long. V gave up 6 bases and J gave up 2 bases, with 10 bases separating them. CDR3 nucleotide sequence: TGCAGCGTCTCTGTCACCAACTATGGCTACACCTTC. Translated, it gives CSVSVTNYGYTF. Full variable domain (rest looked up from reference TRBV29-1 and TRBJ1-2): SAVISQKPSRDICQRGTSLTIQCQVDSQVTMMFWYRQQPGQSLTLIATANQGSEATYESGFVIDKFPISRPNLTFSTLTVSNMSPEDSSIYLCSVSVTNYGYTFGSGTRLTVV.

Details on this clone: Other DNA sequences in the same sample also yield this CDR3. This rearrangement joins TRBV5-1 to TRBJ2-7, with D unclear. This CDR3 region has 14 residues. In germline, CDR1 is SGHRS, CDR2 YFSETQ. Trimming took 0 bases from V and 0 from J, leaving 7 bases between them. CDR3 region: CASSLEGNSYEQYF. CDR3 DNA sequence: TGCGCCAGCAGCTTGGAGGGCAACTCCTACGAGCAGTACTTC.

This clone was observed a few times. The V and J genes are TRBV11-2 and TRBJ1-2, with a possible D match to TRBD1 (6 bases). The CDR3 totals 15 residues. Deletions cut 2 bases from V and 4 bases from J, with 14 bases between. Germline CDR1 reads SGHAT; CDR2 reads FQNNGV. CDR3 in DNA: TGTGCCAGCAGCTTATCGGACAGACCACTCTATGGCTACACCTTC. Translated: CASSLSDRPLYGYTF.

This clone is a singleton in its sample. This chain connects TRBV30 to TRBJ2-1; 12 bases match TRBD2. This CDR3 spans 14 amino acids. Trimming at V came to 3 bases and at J to 7 bases, leaving 4 bases not matched to a gene. Germline-derived CDR1 and CDR2 are GTSNPN and SVGIG (reference sequence). CDR3 in amino acids: CAWRLAGGPNEQFF. CDR3 DNA sequence: TGTGCCTGGAGGCTAGCGGGAGGGCCGAATGAGCAGTTCTTC.

CDR3 DNA: TGTGCCAGCAGCTTAGGGGCCGGGGCCACTGAAGCTTTCTTT. Translated: CASSLGAGATEAFF. This rearrangement joins TRBV5-6 to TRBJ1-1, with D perhaps TRBD1 (5 bases). This CDR3 region has 14 residues. Germline CDR1 and CDR2: SGHDT and YYEEEE. V shed 2 bases and J shed 4 bases, with 12 bases lying between them.

The rearrangement links TRBV12-3 or TRBV12-4 to TRBJ1-1, with a tentative D call TRBD1 (5 bases). V dropped 5 bases and J dropped 10 bases, with 14 bases sitting between them. The CDR3 consists of 12 residues. The CDR3 DNA reads TGTGCCAGCAGTCATATCAGGGAGAGAGCTTTCTTT. Translated, it gives CASSHIRERAFF.

The V and J genes are TRBV5-4 and TRBJ2-7, with D perhaps matching TRBD2 (6 bases). Between the trimmed V and J ends, which lost 4 bases and 6 bases, there was a span of 17 bases. The CDR3 runs to 14 residues. The germline gives CDR1 SGHNT, CDR2 YYREEE (reference sequence). The CDR3, as DNA: TGTGCCAGCAGCCCCCTGACGGTGGGAGGCGAGCAGTACTTC. This encodes CASSPLTVGGEQYF.

The V and J genes are TRBV7-6 and TRBJ1-1, with TRBD1 matching over 9 bases. The CDR3 runs 15 residues. CDR1 is SGHVS and CDR2 is FNYEAQ in the germline V gene. V shed 3 bases, J shed 7 bases, and the junction held 9 bases outside the gene matches. DNA of the CDR3: TGTGCCAGCAGCTTCTGGGACAGGGATTCTGATGAAGCTTTCTTT. It yields the protein CASSFWDRDSDEAFF.

CDR3 loop: CASSLAGEGGSPLHF. DNA of the CDR3: TGTGCCAGCAGCTTAGCGGGGGAAGGCGGTTCACCCCTCCACTTT. V usage is TRBV7-9 and J usage is TRBJ1-6; perhaps TRBD1 as D (5 bases). The V end lost 0 bases, the J end lost 9 bases, and 12 bases lay between the germline ends. The germline gives CDR1 SEHNR, CDR2 FQNEAQ (reference sequence). This CDR3 spans 15 amino acids.

V and J are TRBV7-2 and TRBJ2-7; a possible D gene is TRBD1 (5 bases). The CDR3 has 15 residues. Trimming removed 2 bases at V and 0 bases at J, with 11 bases between. From germline, CDR1 is SGHTA and CDR2 FQGNSA. In nucleotides, the CDR3 is TGTGCCAGCAGCTTACAACAGGTGGGCTCCTACGAGCAGTACTTC. As protein: CASSLQQVGSYEQYF.

The V gene is TRBV4-1, the J gene TRBJ1-1; a weak D match, TRBD1 (6 bases). V lost 0 bases to trimming and J lost 6 bases, with 11 bases between them. Per germline, CDR1 MGHRA and CDR2 YSYEKL. CDR3 length equals 14 residues. Here the CDR3 DNA reads TGCGCCAGCAGCCAAGAAGGGGGGTCCCCTGAAGCTTTCTTT. It codes for CASSQEGGSPEAFF.

The CDR3 nucleotides read TGTGCCAGCAGCCCGACAGGGCGCAATCAGCCCCAGCATTTT. Translating gives CASSPTGRNQPQHF. The chain joins TRBV2 to TRBJ1-5; 7 bases match TRBD1. Trimming removed 6 bases from V and 2 bases from J; junction bases left unmatched: 4. The CDR3 spans 14 residues. Germline loops: CDR1 SNHLY, CDR2 FYNNEI.

The rearrangement joins TRBV20-1 to TRBJ2-7; D may be TRBD1 (6 bases). Per germline, CDR1 DFQATT and CDR2 SNEGSKA (reference sequence). Trimming left V 6 bases short and J 4 bases short, with 10 bases between. This CDR3 spans 11 amino acids. CDR3 amino acids: CSAADRYEQYF. The CDR3 DNA reads TGCAGTGCAGCAGACAGGTACGAGCAGTACTTC.

The rearrangement joins TRBV9 to TRBJ1-1; tentatively, D is TRBD1 (6 bases). The CDR3 is 16 amino acids. In germline, CDR1 is SGDLS, CDR2 YYNGEE. The germline V and J ends were trimmed by 0 bases and 1 base, with 13 bases remaining between them. The CDR3: CASSVALLGGNTEAFF. CDR3 sequence (DNA): TGTGCCAGCAGCGTAGCTCTTTTAGGGGGGAACACTGAAGCTTTCTTT.